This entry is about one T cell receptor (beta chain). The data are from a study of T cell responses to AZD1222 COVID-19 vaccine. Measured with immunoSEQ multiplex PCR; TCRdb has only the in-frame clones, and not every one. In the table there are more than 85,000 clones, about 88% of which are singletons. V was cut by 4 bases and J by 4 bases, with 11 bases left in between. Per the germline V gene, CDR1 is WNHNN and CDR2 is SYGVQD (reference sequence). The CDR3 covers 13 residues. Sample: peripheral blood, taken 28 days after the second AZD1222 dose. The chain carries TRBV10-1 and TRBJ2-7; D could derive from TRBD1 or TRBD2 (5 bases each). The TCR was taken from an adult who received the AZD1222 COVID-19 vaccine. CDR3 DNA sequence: TGCGCCAGCAGTGGACGGGGCCATTACGAGCAGTACTTC. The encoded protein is CASSGRGHYEQYF.